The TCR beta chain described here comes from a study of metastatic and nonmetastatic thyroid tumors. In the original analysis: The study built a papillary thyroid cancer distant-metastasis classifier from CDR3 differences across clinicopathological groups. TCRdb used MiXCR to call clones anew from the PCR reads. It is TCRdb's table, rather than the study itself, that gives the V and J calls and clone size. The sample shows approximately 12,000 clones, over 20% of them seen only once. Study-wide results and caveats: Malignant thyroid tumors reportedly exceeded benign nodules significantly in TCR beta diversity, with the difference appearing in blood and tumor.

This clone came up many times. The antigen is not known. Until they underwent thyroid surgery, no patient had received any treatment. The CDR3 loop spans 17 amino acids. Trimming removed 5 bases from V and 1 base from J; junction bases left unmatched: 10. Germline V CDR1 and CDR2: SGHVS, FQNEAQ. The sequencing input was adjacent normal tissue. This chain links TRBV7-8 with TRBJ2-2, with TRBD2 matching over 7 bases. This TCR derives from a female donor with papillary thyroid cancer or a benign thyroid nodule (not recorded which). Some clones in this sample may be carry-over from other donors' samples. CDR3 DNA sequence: TGTGCCAGCAGCCCCCGAAGCGGGACGGTGAACACCGGGGAGCTGTTTTTT. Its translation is CASSPRSGTVNTGELFF.